This T cell receptor beta chain derives from a study of blood T cell repertoires in COVID-19. In the study overall: Material from acute and convalescent COVID-19 was sourced from the United States, Italy and Spain. The analysed material was cDNA or gDNA that came from T cells, B-cell-depleted T cells, or PBMCs.

In the original workflow: For nucleated cells, counts were estimated from reference gene primer amplification. Sequenced by immunoSEQ multiplex PCR; TCRdb stores in-frame clones only, minus some. V and J calls and clone size are given by that table; D and trimming were obtained from the DNA. The data hold 94,000 or so clones, with around 90% observed a single time. The CDR3 contains 17 residues. Unmatched junction bases numbered 4, after V lost 0 bases and J lost 3 bases. The V gene's germline CDR1 is LGHDT and CDR2 YNNKEL (reference sequence). V is TRBV3-1 (or the pseudogene TRBV3-2) and J is TRBJ2-3; 12 bases are a match to TRBD2. Sequenced material: peripheral blood. The TCR originated in a woman older than 75 with active COVID-19. The CDR3 coding sequence is TGTGCCAGCAGCCAAGATTGGACTAGCGGGATGACAGATACGCAGTATTTT. It codes for CASSQDWTSGMTDTQYF.